This T cell receptor (beta chain) was sequenced in a study of blood T cell repertoires in COVID-19. V shed 1 base and J shed 3 bases, with 11 bases lying between them. The CDR3 contains 15 residues. Germline V gene sequence: CDR1 SGHTS, CDR2 YDEGEE. Using immunoSEQ multiplex PCR, the repertoire was profiled, and TCRdb retains in-frame clones only, with some absent. The repertoire includes 60,000 to 75,000 clones, around 80% of them detected once, and about 5.5% sits in the top ten. The specimen sequenced was peripheral blood. The chain uses TRBV5-8 and TRBJ2-1, with TRBD1 as a possible D gene (5 bases). The TCR sequence derives from a woman aged 65 to 85 with acute or convalescent COVID-19. DNA for the CDR3: TGTGCCAGCAGCTTGAGACCCAGGGACTACAATGAGCAGTTCTTC. Its protein is CASSLRPRDYNEQFF.